Listed below are T cell receptor beta chains from one sample, sequenced in a study of monozygotic twins with cystic fibrosis. The protocol was immunoSEQ multiplex PCR, while the TCRdb copy is restricted to in-frame clones and leaves out a portion. The data show about 32,000 clones, with roughly nine tenths seen just once and roughly 1% held by the top ten. Source material: blood. All receptors derive from a girl under 10 years old with cystic fibrosis. Each CDR3 is given with its conserved first and last residue. Fields, in order: J gene, V gene, CDR3 protein.

>TRBJ1-1|TRBV29-1
CGIKPPNRQSNTEAFF
>TRBJ1-1|TRBV5-1
CASSRGDGSTEAFF
>TRBJ1-3|TRBV7-6
CASSLVTEASGNTIYF
>TRBJ2-5|TRBV5-6
CASSLGQQETQYF
>TRBJ1-3|TRBV19
CASSIRGFSGNTIYF
>TRBJ2-7|TRBV29-1
CSVKDRSSYEQYF
>TRBJ2-3|TRBV9
CASSVQSSVDTQYF
>TRBJ1-5|TRBV18
CASSPEHLQPQHF
>TRBJ1-3|TRBV5-1
CASSNAGSGNTIYF
>TRBJ2-3|TRBV19
CASIPGGGRLGTDTQYF
>TRBJ1-5|TRBV6-6
CASSSGFEDQPQHF
>TRBJ2-7|TRBV9
CASSVRGGEEQYF
>TRBJ2-3|TRBV7-9
CASSSGLAGGLTQYF
>TRBJ2-1|TRBV5-6
CASRPSSASYNEQFF
>TRBJ2-1|TRBV7-8
CASSSGTDYNEQFF
>TRBJ1-4|TRBV6-1
CASSVDRESEKLFF
>TRBJ2-7|TRBV27
CASSLYAGHSYEQYF
>TRBJ1-4|TRBV30
CAWSIQGVEKLFF
>TRBJ1-4|TRBV9
CASSVEGGLNEKLFF
>TRBJ2-3|TRBV28
CASGLTDTQYF
>TRBJ2-4|TRBV4-1
CASSSPPLNIQYF
>TRBJ2-7|TRBV18
CASSSQSGLSSYEQYF
>TRBJ2-1|TRBV5-6
CASSLRSRGSSYNEQFF
>TRBJ1-2|TRBV7-2
CASSLARGEGYTF
>TRBJ1-1|TRBV6-6
CASSLGRMNTEAFF
>TRBJ2-1|TRBV7-8
CASSLESSVRYNEQFF
>TRBJ1-2|TRBV2
CASSGGRQSPYTF
>TRBJ2-1|TRBV28
CASSLRDTAYNEQFF
>TRBJ2-5|TRBV18
CASSPWDRGKETQYF
>TRBJ1-2|TRBV9
CASSPDRAEPNYGYTF
>TRBJ2-7|TRBV6-1
CASSWDSLSYEQYF
>TRBJ2-7|TRBV11-2
CASTPPSGNFYEQYF
>TRBJ2-1|TRBV4-3
CASSQDNRVKQFF
>TRBJ2-3|TRBV30
CAWLAGGSDTQYF
>TRBJ2-2|TRBV19
CASRVGVLANTGELFF
>TRBJ2-7|TRBV10-3
CATTVGEAYEQYF
>TRBJ2-7|TRBV2
CASSEALGVHYEQYF
>TRBJ2-7|TRBV7-6
CASSPDRVSYEQYF
>TRBJ1-2|TRBV19
CASSLHLEGRSAYGYTF
>TRBJ2-5|TRBV5-1
CASSSGTGQETQYF
>TRBJ2-5|TRBV6-1
CASSELAGGQETQYF
>TRBJ1-2|TRBV19
CASSIWDRDGYTF
>TRBJ2-2|TRBV18
CASPSGGQGMGGELFF
>TRBJ2-1|TRBV9
CASSPPPRESQIPDEQFF
>TRBJ1-2|TRBV6-1
CASSRDSYTDGYTF
>TRBJ1-5|TRBV7-8
CASSGGQGNQPQHF
>TRBJ1-3|TRBV18
CASSATGGVSGNTIYF
>TRBJ2-7|TRBV19
CASRDRSSYEQYF
>TRBJ2-1|TRBV5-1
CASSPSHGNEQFF
>TRBJ1-3|TRBV30
CAWSSGTGVRYF
>TRBJ1-1|TRBV28
CASSLTNTEAFF
>TRBJ2-1|TRBV9
CASKAASTYNEQFF
>TRBJ1-6|TRBV5-1
CASSPGQPNSPLHF
>TRBJ1-2|TRBV5-6
CASKVRDREVYGYTF
>TRBJ2-5|TRBV7-2
CASSYRRQQETQYF
>TRBJ1-5|TRBV2
CASSPFKGGAPQHF
>TRBJ2-7|TRBV7-2
CASSIAPPARDRKYEQYF
>TRBJ2-1|TRBV6-6
CASSSGEYNEQFF